One TCR beta chain is described in this entry. Antigen specificity is unknown. The study ran its PCR with 60 Vbeta and 13 Jbeta primers. Assay used: immunoSEQ multiplex PCR; TCRdb lists only in-frame clones, some missing. Among 120,000 to 150,000 clones, more than 80% were seen once, and the ten largest hold roughly 4%. Germline-derived CDR1 and CDR2 are SQVTM and ANQGSEA. The CDR3 loop spans 15 amino acids. With 4 bases removed from V and 1 base from J, the gap between germline ends came to 11 bases. The data belong to a study of cytomegalovirus exposure and HLA in healthy donors. Whole-study context: A data release that came early held around 85 million unique TCRs from HLA-typed donors.

Study-level points and caveats: Researchers reported that a few CMV-associated chains were confirmed in vitro as CMV antigen-specific.

The sequence derives from a woman aged 40 to 50 in good health and CMV-seropositive. The sequencing input was PBMCs. V and J are TRBV29-1 and TRBJ2-6, with TRBD1 as a possible D gene (5 bases). The CDR3 DNA reads TGCAGCGTTGCCTCAGGACAATCTGGGGCCAACGTCCTGACTTTC. It translates to CSVASGQSGANVLTF.